These 25 T cell receptor beta chains were sequenced from one sample in a study of radiation and T cells in renal cell carcinoma (dated by TCRdb to 2020 to 2021). What the time point label conveys for this sample: tumor resected at nephrectomy. The treatment or condition label, read with the paper, signifies: treatment-naive control, cytoreductive nephrectomy. Libraries were made using the immunoSEQ multiplex PCR assay. Not all clones reach the TCRdb copy of this immuneACCESS table, which keeps in-frame sequences only. Checked studies attribute under half of the gap to unresolved V genes and leave the rest unexplained. In this sample the table shows 15,000 to 17,000 clones, approximately 50% of which occur a single time. The ten largest clones take up approximately 9.9% of the sample. The source was tumor tissue, collected from a patient whose treatment was nephrectomy without radiotherapy. The receptors here all came from a man aged 45-60 years with renal cell carcinoma.

The chain joins TRBV5-1 to TRBJ2-2; no firm D call. Trimming removed 5 bases at V and 9 bases at J, with 11 bases between. CDR1 SGHRS and CDR2 YFSETQ come from the germline V gene. This CDR3 comprises 12 residues. The CDR3 spells CASSYSLRELFF. CDR3 nucleotide sequence: TGCGCCAGCAGTTACAGCTTGCGGGAGCTGTTTTTT.

The chain combines TRBV5-1 with TRBJ2-1; perhaps TRBD2 as D (7 bases). The V end lost 0 bases, the J end lost 2 bases, and 9 bases lay between the germline ends. This CDR3 has 15 amino acids. Germline-derived CDR1 and CDR2 are SGHRS and YFSETQ. CDR3 sequence (DNA): TGCGCCAGCAGCTTGGACGGGGGGCCCTACAATGAGCAGTTCTTC. The encoded protein is CASSLDGGPYNEQFF.

This clone occurred a few times. The chain is built from TRBV5-5 and TRBJ1-1; maybe TRBD1 (5 bases). V was pared by 2 bases and J by 4 bases, with 12 bases between. This CDR3 comprises 14 residues. The V gene's germline CDR1 is SGHKS and CDR2 YYEKEE (reference sequence). Here the CDR3 DNA reads TGTGCCAGCAGCTTCGCAGGGTGGGGCACTGAAGCTTTCTTT. It translates to CASSFAGWGTEAFF.

V gene TRBV4-2 combines with J gene TRBJ2-3; 7 nucleotides match TRBD1. The trim removed 4 bases at V and 0 bases at J, leaving 7 bases unmatched. Germline V gene data show CDR1 as LGHNA and CDR2 as YNFKEQ. This CDR3 has 16 residues. The CDR3 loop reads CASSPQTGFSTDTQYF. In DNA form, the CDR3 reads TGTGCCAGCAGCCCGCAGACAGGGTTTAGCACAGATACGCAGTATTTT.

The V call is TRBV4-1, the J call TRBJ2-1; a weak D match, TRBD2 (6 bases). The germline CDR1 and CDR2 sequences are MGHRA and YSYEKL. Trimming took 0 bases from V and 0 from J, leaving 12 bases between them. This CDR3 comprises 17 residues. CDR3: CASSQEVAESSYNEQFF. The DNA of the CDR3 is TGCGCCAGCAGCCAAGAGGTAGCGGAGAGCTCCTACAATGAGCAGTTCTTC.

This chain connects TRBV11-2 to TRBJ2-3, with D unresolved. The ends were cut back, 5 bases at V and 4 bases at J, with 7 bases in the middle. The germline V gene encodes CDR1 SGHAT and CDR2 FQNNGV. The CDR3 is made up of 12 amino acids. The CDR3 loop is CASSPMADTQYF. The CDR3, as DNA: TGTGCCAGCAGCCCAATGGCAGATACGCAGTATTTT.

The chain uses TRBV6-5 and TRBJ2-5; 8 positions match TRBD1. The CDR3 is made up of 14 amino acids. Germline lookup yields CDR1 MNHEY and CDR2 SVGAGI. V shed 7 bases, J shed 0 bases, and the junction held 4 bases outside the gene matches. Here the CDR3 reads CASNQDRDQETQYF. The CDR3 DNA sequence: TGTGCCAGCAACCAGGACAGGGACCAAGAGACCCAGTACTTC.

The chain carries TRBV30 and TRBJ2-3; D is possibly TRBD1 (6 bases). This CDR3 spans 15 amino acids. V gave up 1 base and J gave up 4 bases, with 15 bases separating them. Germline V gene sequence: CDR1 GTSNPN, CDR2 SVGIG (reference sequence). The CDR3 DNA follows: TGTGCCTGGAGTGGGGGAAGTGAGGGGGCAGATACGCAGTATTTT. It specifies CAWSGGSEGADTQYF.

V gene TRBV19 combines with J gene TRBJ1-5; unclear D gene. There are 15 residues in the CDR3. CDR1 and CDR2 from the germline V gene are LNHDA and SQIVND (reference sequence). V was shortened by 4 bases and J by 7 bases, with 17 bases between the two germline ends. CDR3: CASSTQDRLVQPQHF. The CDR3 DNA reads TGTGCCAGTAGTACCCAGGACCGGCTAGTACAGCCCCAGCATTTT.

The gene calls are TRBV4-2 and TRBJ1-2, with 8 bases fitting TRBD1. The CDR3 is 14 residues long. Trimming removed 6 bases from V and 0 bases from J; junction bases left unmatched: 3. Germline V gene lookup returns CDR1 LGHNA and CDR2 YNFKEQ. The CDR3 bases are TGTGCCAGCAGTCGGACAGGGTCTAACTATGGCTACACCTTC. Translation gives CASSRTGSNYGYTF.

The chain uses TRBV6-6 and TRBJ1-1; TRBD1 is a possible D gene (6 bases). V was shortened by 0 bases and J by 8 bases, with 16 bases between the two germline ends. Germline assignment: CDR1 MNHNY and CDR2 SVGAGI (reference sequence). The CDR3 is made up of 15 amino acids. The CDR3 spells CASSYSGRGGTEAFF. The CDR3 DNA is TGTGCCAGCAGTTACTCCGGACGGGGAGGGACAGAAGCTTTCTTT.

This chain joins TRBV9 and TRBJ2-2, with no clear D. This CDR3 is 13 amino acids long. Germline CDR1 is SGDLS and CDR2 is YYNGEE. Trimming removed 4 bases from V and 3 bases from J, with 7 bases in between. CDR3 in amino acids: CASSTAYTGELFF. In DNA form, the CDR3 reads TGTGCCAGCAGCACCGCATACACCGGGGAGCTGTTTTTT.

The rearrangement links TRBV5-4 to TRBJ2-5; D call uncertain. Germline lookup yields CDR1 SGHNT and CDR2 YYREEE (reference sequence). This CDR3 comprises 14 residues. Trimming took off 0 bases at V and 3 bases at J, with 9 bases between the two ends. The CDR3 reads CASSLAERKETQYF. Here the CDR3 DNA reads TGTGCCAGCAGCTTGGCCGAGAGAAAAGAGACCCAGTACTTC. The variable domain in full, completed from reference TRBV5-4 and TRBJ2-5, reads ETGVTQSPTHLIKTRGQQVTLRCSSQSGHNTVSWYQQALGQGPQFIFQYYREEENGRGNFPPRFSGLQFPNYSSELNVNALELDDSALYLCASSLAERKETQYFGPGTRLLVL.

The CDR3 DNA reads as TGTGCCAGCAGCTTTCCGGGACAGGGTCCCATGGGCACTGAAGCTTTCTTT. It codes for CASSFPGQGPMGTEAFF. The V gene is TRBV5-4, the J gene TRBJ1-1; TRBD1 matches at 9 bases. Germline V gives CDR1 SGHNT, CDR2 YYREEE (reference sequence). Unmatched junction bases numbered 12, after V lost 2 bases and J lost 4 bases. There are 17 residues in the CDR3.

The chain combines TRBV7-9 with TRBJ1-1, with 8 nucleotides matching TRBD1. This CDR3 has 14 residues. The germline V gene has CDR1 SEHNR and CDR2 FQNEAQ (reference sequence). V lost 6 bases, J lost 1 base, and 4 bases stayed unmatched. The CDR3 sequence: CASRDRERNTEAFF. The CDR3, as DNA: TGTGCCAGCAGGGACAGGGAAAGGAACACTGAAGCTTTCTTT.

The chain has TRBV6-5 and TRBJ1-2; 9 bases agree with TRBD1. The CDR3 runs 15 residues. V dropped 2 bases and J dropped 2; count of bases not matched to a gene: 3. Germline-derived CDR1 and CDR2 are MNHEY and SVGAGI. The chain's CDR3 is CASSYQDRGNYGYTF. CDR3 in DNA: TGTGCCAGCAGTTACCAGGACAGGGGCAACTATGGCTACACCTTC.

This clone was counted many times. In DNA, the CDR3 is TGTGCCAGCAGCTTAGATGTGGGCAGCTCCTACGAGCAGTACTTC. The encoded protein is CASSLDVGSSYEQYF. The chain couples TRBV13 to TRBJ2-7; no clear D. CDR3 length equals 15 residues. CDR1 and CDR2 from the germline V gene are PRHDT and FYEKMQ (reference sequence). Trimming stripped 1 base from V and 0 bases from J, with 10 bases between.

The chain has TRBV19 and TRBJ1-1; D is perhaps TRBD1 (6 bases). Germline loops: CDR1 LNHDA, CDR2 SQIVND (reference sequence). The CDR3 runs to 15 residues. Trimming took off 4 bases at V and 0 bases at J, with 12 bases between the two ends. CDR3 sequence reads: CASSSGGWLNTEAFF. The CDR3 DNA sequence: TGTGCCAGTAGTAGTGGGGGCTGGCTGAACACTGAAGCTTTCTTT.

The rearrangement uses TRBV5-6 and TRBJ2-5; 9 nucleotides align to TRBD1. CDR1 and CDR2 (germline): SGHDT, YYEEEE. The CDR3 consists of 14 residues. Unmatched junction bases numbered 5, after V lost 3 bases and J lost 5 bases. CDR3 sequence: CASSYRGLGETQYF. The DNA for the CDR3 is TGTGCCAGCAGCTACAGGGGGCTAGGCGAGACCCAGTACTTC. Variable domain in full (rest from reference TRBV5-6 and TRBJ2-5): DAGVTQSPTHLIKTRGQQVTLRCSPKSGHDTVSWYQQALGQGPQFIFQYYEEEERQRGNFPDRFSGHQFPNYSSELNVNALLLGDSALYLCASSYRGLGETQYFGPGTRLLVL.

V is TRBV5-6 and J is TRBJ1-2; D not certain. Trimming removed 0 bases from V and 3 bases from J, with 15 bases in between. This CDR3 comprises 16 residues. The germline gives CDR1 SGHDT, CDR2 YYEEEE. The CDR3 reads CASSLEIRLGDYGYTF. The CDR3 DNA reads TGTGCCAGCAGCTTGGAGATCAGGCTCGGGGACTATGGCTACACCTTC. Combining the CDR3 with reference TRBV5-6 and TRBJ1-2 gives the whole variable domain DAGVTQSPTHLIKTRGQQVTLRCSPKSGHDTVSWYQQALGQGPQFIFQYYEEEERQRGNFPDRFSGHQFPNYSSELNVNALLLGDSALYLCASSLEIRLGDYGYTFGSGTRLTVV.

CDR3 in DNA: TGTGCCAGCAGAGGGTGGACAGATACGCAGTATTTT. It yields the protein CASRGWTDTQYF. This chain links TRBV6-5 with TRBJ2-3; D uncertain. This CDR3 region has 12 residues. Trimming cost V 6 bases and J 3 bases, with 7 bases left between them. The V gene's germline CDR1 is MNHEY and CDR2 SVGAGI.

The CDR3 loop reads CASSLSGGYTF. CDR3 coding DNA: TGTGCCAGCAGTTTATCCGGTGGCTACACCTTC. The chain combines TRBV28 with TRBJ1-2; D not certain. Germline values: CDR1 MDHEN, CDR2 SYDVKM. The CDR3 loop spans 11 amino acids. The V end was cut by 1 base, the J end by 7 bases, with 4 bases between.

The chain uses TRBV7-9 and TRBJ2-5; D is undetermined. V was pared by 1 base and J by 4 bases, with 7 bases between. The CDR3 runs 13 residues. Germline CDR1 is SEHNR and CDR2 is FQNEAQ (reference sequence). CDR3 sequence reads: CASSLGQLETQYF. In nucleotides, the CDR3 is TGTGCCAGCAGCTTAGGACAACTAGAGACCCAGTACTTC.

The CDR3 bases are TGTGCCAGCAGCGCGTGGACAGGGAACACCGGGGAGCTGTTTTTT. Translation gives CASSAWTGNTGELFF. This chain uses TRBV5-4 with TRBJ2-2; the match to TRBD1 covers 7 bases. CDR1 SGHNT and CDR2 YYREEE come from the germline V gene (reference sequence). V shed 4 bases and J 1 base; nucleotides not matched to a gene: 4. The CDR3 runs 15 residues.

This rearrangement joins TRBV2 to TRBJ1-5; 9 nucleotides align to TRBD1. The germline gives CDR1 SNHLY, CDR2 FYNNEI. V gave up 6 bases and J gave up 5 bases; unmatched junction bases: 14. The CDR3 has 17 amino acids. CDR3: CASSPGQGTGGDQPQHF. The CDR3 DNA reads as TGTGCCAGCAGCCCGGGACAGGGTACAGGAGGGGATCAGCCCCAGCATTTT. The full variable domain, with the rest looked up from reference TRBV2 and TRBJ1-5, is EPEVTQTPSHQVTQMGQEVILRCVPISNHLYFYWYRQILGQKVEFLVSFYNNEISEKSEIFDDQFSVERPDGSNFTLKIRSTKLEDSAMYFCASSPGQGTGGDQPQHFGDGTRLSIL.